Listed below are T cell receptor beta chains from one sample, sequenced in a study of cytomegalovirus exposure and HLA in healthy donors. Sequencing was performed with immunoSEQ multiplex PCR; in TCRdb, only in-frame clones are kept and a portion is missing. The sample holds 100,000 or so clones; around 74% are singletons and the top ten take about 8.3%. Source material: PBMCs. Receptors originate from a woman in her thirties or forties in good health and CMV-seropositive. CDR3s include the opening cysteine and the closing phenylalanine or tryptophan. D genes are given only for firm matches. The listing skips clone size in some rows; elsewhere it reads once, few, many or a size class.

clone_size	v_call	d_call	j_call	cdr3_aa	cdr3_nt
once	TRBV10-2	TRBD2	TRBJ2-7	CASRDRTAGGLPYEQYF	TGCGCCAGCAGGGATCGGACGGCGGGAGGGCTTCCGTACGAGCAGTACTTC
.	TRBV4-3	.	TRBJ1-2	CASSQEAANYGYTF	TGCGCCAGCAGCCAAGAGGCCGCCAACTATGGCTACACCTTC
once	TRBV7-2	.	TRBJ2-3	CASSLLATSTDTQYF	TGTGCCAGCAGCTTATTAGCGACTAGCACAGATACGCAGTATTTT
.	TRBV5-1	TRBD1	TRBJ2-7	CASSQAHRGRVHEQYF	TGCGCCAGCAGCCAGGCTCACAGGGGGCGCGTCCACGAGCAGTACTTC
.	TRBV2	TRBD2	TRBJ2-1	CASSVSSGALWGSDEQFF	TGTGCCAGCAGTGTGAGTAGCGGGGCCCTTTGGGGAAGCGATGAGCAGTTCTTC
.	TRBV7-9	TRBD1	TRBJ1-2	CASTPGQGHGYTF	TGTGCCAGCACCCCCGGACAGGGCCATGGCTACACCTTC
few	TRBV29-1	.	TRBJ1-2	CSVDNRSNYGYTF	TGCAGCGTTGATAACAGAAGTAACTATGGCTACACCTTC
.	TRBV7-9	.	TRBJ1-1	CATSGLVISEAFF	TGTGCCACCTCGGGCCTAGTGATTAGCGAGGCTTTCTTT
.	TRBV11-2	.	TRBJ1-4	CASSLALGGQNEKLFF	TGTGCCAGCAGCTTAGCCCTGGGAGGGCAGAACGAAAAACTGTTTTTT
.	TRBV2	.	TRBJ1-1	CASSAGIRMNTEAFF	TGTGCCAGCAGTGCAGGGATCAGGATGAACACTGAAGCTTTCTTT
few	TRBV7-8	TRBD1	TRBJ1-5	CASSTRTGLGNQPQHF	TGTGCCAGCAGCACCCGGACAGGGCTGGGCAATCAGCCCCAGCATTTT
.	TRBV28	.	TRBJ1-4	CASSLGETDSYEKLFF	TGTGCCAGCAGTTTGGGGGAAACGGACAGCTACGAAAAACTGTTTTTT